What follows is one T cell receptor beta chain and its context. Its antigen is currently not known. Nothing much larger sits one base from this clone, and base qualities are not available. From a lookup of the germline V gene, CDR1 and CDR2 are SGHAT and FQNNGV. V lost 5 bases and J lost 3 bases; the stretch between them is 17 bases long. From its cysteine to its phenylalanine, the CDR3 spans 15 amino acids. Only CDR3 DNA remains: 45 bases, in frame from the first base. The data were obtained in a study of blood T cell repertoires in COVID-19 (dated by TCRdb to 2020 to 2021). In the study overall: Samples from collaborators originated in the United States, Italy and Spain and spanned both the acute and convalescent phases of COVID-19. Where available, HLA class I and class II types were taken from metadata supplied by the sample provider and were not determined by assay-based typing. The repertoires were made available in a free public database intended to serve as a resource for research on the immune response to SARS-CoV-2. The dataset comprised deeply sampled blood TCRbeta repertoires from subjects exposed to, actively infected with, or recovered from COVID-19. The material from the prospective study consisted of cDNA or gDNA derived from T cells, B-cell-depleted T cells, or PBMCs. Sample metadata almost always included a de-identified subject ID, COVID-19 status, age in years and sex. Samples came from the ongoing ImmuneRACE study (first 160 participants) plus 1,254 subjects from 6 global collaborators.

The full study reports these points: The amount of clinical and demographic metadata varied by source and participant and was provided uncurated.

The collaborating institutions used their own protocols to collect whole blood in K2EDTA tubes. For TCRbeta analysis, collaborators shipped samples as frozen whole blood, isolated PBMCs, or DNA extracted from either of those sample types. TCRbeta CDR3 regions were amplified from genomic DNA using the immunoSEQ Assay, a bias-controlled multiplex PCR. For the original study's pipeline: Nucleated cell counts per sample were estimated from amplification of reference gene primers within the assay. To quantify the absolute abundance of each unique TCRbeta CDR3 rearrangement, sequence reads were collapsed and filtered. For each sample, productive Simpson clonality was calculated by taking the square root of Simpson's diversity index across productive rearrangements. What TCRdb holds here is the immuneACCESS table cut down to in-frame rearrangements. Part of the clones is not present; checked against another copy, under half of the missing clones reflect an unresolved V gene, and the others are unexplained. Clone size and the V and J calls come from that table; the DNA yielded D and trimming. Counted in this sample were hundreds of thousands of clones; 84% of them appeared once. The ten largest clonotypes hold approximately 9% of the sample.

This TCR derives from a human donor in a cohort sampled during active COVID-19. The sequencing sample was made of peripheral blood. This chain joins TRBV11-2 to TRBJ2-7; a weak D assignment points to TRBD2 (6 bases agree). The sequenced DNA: TGTGCCAGCAGCCAACCCGGGACTGCCATCTACGAGCAGTACTTC. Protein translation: CASSQPGTAIYEQYF.